The 22 T cell receptor beta chains below were found in one sample sequenced in a study of quantifying T cell responses using KT2 cells. Study-wide background: Reverse transcription used primers in the TCR alpha and beta constant regions.

The cDNA 3' end received a ligated oligonucleotide with a UMI. An equimolar mix of RC1.1 and RC1.2 primed the beta chain across TRBC1 and TRBC2. TCRdb analysed the UMI-ligation and nested PCR reads with MiXCR anew, one entry per CDR3 protein. This sample has about 30,000 distinct CDR3 sequences, with 7.3% found just once. Material: PBMCs spiked with cells of the T cell clone KT2. The receptor source for this set is a human donor.

This clonotype came up many times. The J gene is TRBJ1-6, the V gene TRBV7-9; D unclear. The V gene's germline CDR1 is SEHNR and CDR2 FQNEAQ (reference sequence). V was cut by 6 bases and J by 3 bases, with 9 bases left in between. The CDR3 is 14 residues long. The CDR3 region has the DNA TGTGCCAGCAGTCCTAATGACTATAATTCACCCCTCCACTTT. This codes for CASSPNDYNSPLHF.

This clonotype has ten or more counts. The genes are TRBV6-1 and TRBJ2-5; D gene unclear. The CDR3 loop spans 14 amino acids. Germline CDR1 reads MNHNS; CDR2 reads SASEGT. The V gene lost 2 bases and the J gene lost 5 bases, with 12 bases spanning the gap. This chain's CDR3 is CASSEPGFVETQYF. DNA of the CDR3: TGTGCCAGCAGTGAACCCGGGTTCGTGGAGACCCAGTACTTC.

This clonotype occurred many times. This chain joins TRBV12-3 or TRBV12-4 and TRBJ1-6; no definite D call. The CDR3 runs 12 residues. Trimming cost V 3 bases and J 14 bases, with 11 bases left between them. The DNA for the CDR3 is TGTGCCAGCAGTTTGGAGAGATTCACCCTCCACTTT. Translating it yields CASSLERFTLHF.

This clonotype was counted many times. This chain links TRBV5-1 with TRBJ1-1; the D gene is possibly TRBD1 (6 bases). CDR1 is SGHRS, CDR2 YFSETQ, per germline. V was pared by 4 bases and J by 6 bases, with 13 bases between. The CDR3 is made up of 13 amino acids. The CDR3 sequence: CASSPGTSAEAFF. The CDR3, as DNA: TGCGCCAGCAGCCCTGGGACATCGGCTGAAGCTTTCTTT.

Remarks on this clonotype: Just one base apart from a much larger clone, this may be a read error. CDR3 amino acids: CASSGMGGNEQFF. The CDR3 region has the DNA TGTGCCAGCAGTGGAATGGGCGGCAATGAGCAGTTCTTC. This chain links TRBV6-1 with TRBJ2-1, with D unclear. V gave up 4 bases and J gave up 6 bases, with 10 bases separating them. Per germline, CDR1 MNHNS and CDR2 SASEGT. The CDR3 has 13 amino acids.

The chain combines TRBV12-3 or TRBV12-4 with TRBJ2-3; the D is unclear. The germline V and J ends were trimmed by 6 bases and 0 bases, with 10 bases remaining between them. The CDR3 has 14 amino acids. CDR3: CASSHLTSTDTQYF. DNA for the CDR3: TGTGCCAGCAGCCACCTAACTAGCACAGATACGCAGTATTTT.

This clonotype was seen only a few times. V and J are TRBV14 and TRBJ2-2; 7 positions match TRBD2. Looked up from germline, CDR1 is SGHDN and CDR2 is FVKESK. The CDR3 runs to 15 residues. V dropped 6 bases and J dropped 1; count of bases not matched to a gene: 5. In nucleotides, the CDR3 is TGTGCCAGCAGAATAGCGGGCCTGAACACCGGGGAGCTGTTTTTT. Amino acid sequence: CASRIAGLNTGELFF. Combining the CDR3 with reference TRBV14 and TRBJ2-2 gives the whole variable domain EAGVTQFPSHSVIEKGQTVTLRCDPISGHDNLYWYRRVMGKEIKFLLHFVKESKQDESGMPNNRFLAERTGGTYSTLKVQPAELEDSGVYFCASRIAGLNTGELFFGEGSRLTVL.

There are many counts of this clonotype. The chain carries TRBV7-8 and TRBJ2-1; TRBD1 matches at 8 bases. Germline V CDR1 and CDR2: SGHVS, FQNEAQ. Unmatched junction bases numbered 9, after V lost 6 bases and J lost 5 bases. The CDR3 has 15 residues. The CDR3 DNA reads as TGTGCCAGCAGTCAGGACAGGGTTTACGACAATGAGCAGTTCTTC. Its translation: CASSQDRVYDNEQFF.

This clonotype was seen more than once but under ten times. This rearrangement joins TRBV5-1 to TRBJ2-5; D uncertain. V lost 5 bases and J lost 5, with 13 bases in between. The CDR3 runs to 13 residues. Germline V gene sequence: CDR1 SGHRS, CDR2 YFSETQ. CDR3 in amino acids: CASRLEGRETQYF. The CDR3 nucleotides read TGCGCCAGCAGACTGGAAGGGCGGGAGACCCAGTACTTC.

In its sample, this clonotype ranks as medium-sized. The rearrangement joins TRBV6-4 to TRBJ1-1, with 11 bases fitting TRBD1. Per the germline V gene, CDR1 is MRHNA and CDR2 is SNTAGT. This CDR3 spans 14 amino acids. The ends lost 4 bases at V and 4 bases at J; junction bases unmatched: 2. CDR3 region: CASSAGTGGTEAFF. DNA for the CDR3: TGTGCCAGCAGTGCCGGGACAGGGGGCACTGAAGCTTTCTTT.

This clonotype turned up a few times. The chain has TRBV18 and TRBJ1-1; 12 bases are shared with TRBD1. Trimming took 1 base from V and 4 from J; bases not matched to a gene: 7. This CDR3 has 17 amino acids. Germline-derived CDR1 and CDR2 are KGHSH and LQKENI. CDR3 DNA: TGTGCCAGCTCACCACTGGGACAGGGGGCTCAGGGCACTGAAGCTTTCTTT. As protein: CASSPLGQGAQGTEAFF.

This clonotype was observed a handful of times. The gene calls are TRBV20-1 and TRBJ1-2; 9 bases are a match to TRBD1. Germline CDR1 and CDR2: DFQATT and SNEGSKA (reference sequence). The CDR3 is made up of 14 amino acids. V was pared by 3 bases and J by 5 bases, with 7 bases of the junction left unmatched. The CDR3 nucleotides read TGCAGTGCTAGGCCGGGACAGGGCTTTTATGGCTACACCTTC. Protein: CSARPGQGFYGYTF.

Many counts were recorded for this clonotype. The rearrangement joins TRBV24-1 to TRBJ2-5, with TRBD2 matching 12 bases. Germline V gene sequence: CDR1 KGHDR, CDR2 SFDVKD. Unmatched junction bases numbered 0, after V lost 1 base and J lost 4 bases. CDR3 length: 15 residues. CDR3 in DNA: TGTGCCACCAGTGATTTACTAGCGGGAGGAGAGACCCAGTACTTC. It translates to CATSDLLAGGETQYF.

In its sample, this clonotype was seen many times. The chain recombines TRBV12-3 or TRBV12-4 with TRBJ2-1, with 9 bases fitting TRBD1. This CDR3 region has 15 residues. V shed 5 bases and J 6 bases; nucleotides not matched to a gene: 8. CDR3 sequence (DNA): TGTGCCAGCAGTAGAGGGACAGGGATCCCCAATGAGCAGTTCTTC. This gives the protein CASSRGTGIPNEQFF.

This clonotype was detected ten times or more. The gene calls are TRBV7-2 and TRBJ1-1; D not certain. The V gene's germline CDR1 is SGHTA and CDR2 FQGNSA. This CDR3 has 13 amino acids. Trimming pared 3 bases from V and 2 bases from J, leaving 7 bases between. CDR3 residues: CASSFQQNTEAFF. The CDR3, as DNA: TGTGCCAGCAGCTTTCAACAAAACACTGAAGCTTTCTTT.

This clonotype was observed at least ten times. V usage is TRBV9 and J usage is TRBJ2-1, with a tentative D call TRBD2 (5 bases). This CDR3 has 13 residues. Germline lookup yields CDR1 SGDLS and CDR2 YYNGEE. V was shortened by 4 bases and J by 5 bases, with 10 bases between the two germline ends. The CDR3: CASSSRGHNEQFF. In nucleotides, the CDR3 is TGTGCCAGCAGCTCGAGAGGGCACAATGAGCAGTTCTTC.

Comment on this clonotype: Germline and junction disagree at one end, which may indicate a read error. V gene TRBV29-1 combines with J gene TRBJ2-7; D uncertain. CDR3 length: 11 amino acids. Germline V gives CDR1 SQVTM, CDR2 ANQGSEA. The CDR3 loop reads CSVGETGEQHF. CDR3 coding DNA: TGCAGCGTTGGAGAGACGGGTGAGCAGCACTTC.

As regards this clonotype: A read error may explain this, as a much larger clone is one base away. The V gene is TRBV24-1, the J gene TRBJ1-2; D gene uncertain. Germline V gives CDR1 KGHDR, CDR2 SFDVKD. CDR3 length equals 13 residues. The CDR3 coding sequence is TGTGCCACCAGTGATTTCGACTGGTATGGCTACAACTTC. It specifies CATSDFDWYGYNF.

This clonotype was picked up many times. The V and J genes are TRBV12-3 or TRBV12-4 and TRBJ1-3; 12 bases are shared with TRBD1. This CDR3 region has 17 residues. V lost 2 bases and J lost 3; bases outside the gene matches: 5. CDR3 in amino acids: CASSLSGTGGLGNTIYF. In nucleotides, the CDR3 is TGTGCCAGCAGTTTATCCGGGACAGGGGGCCTTGGAAACACCATATATTTT.

This clonotype has ten or more counts. J is TRBJ2-3 and V is TRBV30; D is possibly TRBD2 (5 bases). Germline values: CDR1 GTSNPN, CDR2 SVGIG (reference sequence). CDR3 length: 14 amino acids. V lost 2 bases to trimming and J lost 5 bases, with 14 bases between them. CDR3 sequence reads: CAWSTGVEGDTQYF. As DNA, the CDR3 is TGTGCCTGGAGTACTGGAGTTGAGGGAGATACGCAGTATTTT.

This clonotype showed up just a few times. This chain links TRBV7-9 with TRBJ2-1; D may be TRBD2 (6 bases). Trimming left V 0 bases short and J 12 bases short, with 18 bases between. CDR1 and CDR2 from the germline V gene are SEHNR and FQNEAQ (reference sequence). The CDR3 sequence is 15 residues long. CDR3 region: CASSLALGLTSAQFF. CDR3 sequence (DNA): TGTGCCAGCAGCTTAGCCCTCGGACTAACCTCAGCGCAGTTCTTC.

This clonotype was picked up a small number of times. The chain joins TRBV7-8 to TRBJ2-3, with D unresolved. The CDR3 extends over 16 amino acids. Germline V gives CDR1 SGHVS, CDR2 FQNEAQ. V dropped 5 bases and J dropped 0 bases, with 15 bases sitting between them. This CDR3 is CASSPTALSSTDTQYF. The CDR3 DNA reads as TGTGCCAGCAGCCCGACTGCCCTTTCCAGCACAGATACGCAGTATTTT.